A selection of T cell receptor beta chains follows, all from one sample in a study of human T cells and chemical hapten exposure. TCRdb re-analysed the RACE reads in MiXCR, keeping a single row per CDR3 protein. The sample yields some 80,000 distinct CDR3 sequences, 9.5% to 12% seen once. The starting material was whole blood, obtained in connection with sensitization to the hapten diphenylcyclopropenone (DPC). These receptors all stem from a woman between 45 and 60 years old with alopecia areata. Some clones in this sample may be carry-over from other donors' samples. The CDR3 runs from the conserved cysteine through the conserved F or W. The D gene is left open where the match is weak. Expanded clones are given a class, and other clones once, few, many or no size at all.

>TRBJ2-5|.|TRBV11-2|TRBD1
TGTGCCAGCAGCTTCGACAGGGTAGAGACCCAGTACTTC
CASSFDRVETQYF
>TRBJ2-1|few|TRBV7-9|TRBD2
TGTGCCAGCAGCTTTGTTCCGGGACTACTCCCGCCCGAGCAGTTCTTC
CASSFVPGLLPPEQFF
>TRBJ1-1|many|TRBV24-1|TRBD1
TGTGCCACCCAGCGACAGGGTCGTACTGAAGCTTTCTTT
CATQRQGRTEAFF
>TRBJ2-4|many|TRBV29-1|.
TGCAGCGTTGTGGGGCCTATGGGGAACATTCAGTACTTC
CSVVGPMGNIQYF
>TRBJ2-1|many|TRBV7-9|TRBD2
TGTGCCAGCAGCGCCATGGCGGGAGCGCCCTACAATGAGCAGTTCTTC
CASSAMAGAPYNEQFF
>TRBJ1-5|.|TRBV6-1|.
TGTGCCAGCAGTGGGAGTCAGCCCCAGCATTTT
CASSGSQPQHF
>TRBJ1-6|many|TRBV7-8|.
TGTGCCAGCAGCTCGAGGACAGCCCCGTGGTCACCCCTCCACTTT
CASSSRTAPWSPLHF
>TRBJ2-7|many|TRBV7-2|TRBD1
TGTGCCAGCAGCCCAAACAGGGGGCTGACTGGATACGAGCAGTACTTC
CASSPNRGLTGYEQYF
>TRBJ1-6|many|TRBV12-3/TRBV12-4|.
TGTGCCAGCAGTTTAGGGGACTGGAATTCACCCCTCCACTTT
CASSLGDWNSPLHF
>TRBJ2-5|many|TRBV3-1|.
TGTGCCAGCAGCCAAGACTGGCAAAGAGAGACCCAGTACTTC
CASSQDWQRETQYF
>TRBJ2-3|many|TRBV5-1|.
TGCGCCAGCAGCTTACGCACAGATACGCAGTATTTT
CASSLRTDTQYF
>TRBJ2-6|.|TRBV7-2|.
TGTGCCAGCACCGAGTCTAACTCTGGGGCCAACGTCCTGACTTTC
CASTESNSGANVLTF
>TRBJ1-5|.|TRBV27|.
TGTGCCAGCAGCAACCGGGGCACAGGGAATCAGCCCCAGCATTTT
CASSNRGTGNQPQHF
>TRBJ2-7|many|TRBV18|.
TGTGCCAGCTCAACCTGGGAGGTCCCCGAGCAGTACTTC
CASSTWEVPEQYF
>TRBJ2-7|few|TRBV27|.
TGTGCCAGCAGTTGGGGATCGACTACTACTACGGAGCAGTACTTC
CASSWGSTTTTEQYF
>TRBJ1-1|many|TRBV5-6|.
TGTGCCAGCAGCTCCCGGGGAGCCACCGAGTGGGTTGAGGCTTTCTTT
CASSSRGATEWVEAFF
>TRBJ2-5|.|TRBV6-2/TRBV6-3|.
TGTGCCAGCAGTTACCCCGGGGGACAAGAGACCCAGTACTTC
CASSYPGGQETQYF
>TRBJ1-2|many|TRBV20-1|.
TGCAGTGCTAGGGTAACGGGGCGCGACGATGGCTACACCTTC
CSARVTGRDDGYTF
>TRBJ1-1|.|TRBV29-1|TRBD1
TGCAGCGTTGAATTAGGACAGGGCCGAGGCACTGAAGCTTTCTTT
CSVELGQGRGTEAFF
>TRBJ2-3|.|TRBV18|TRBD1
TGTGCCAGCTCACCTCGACAGGGGGGCTCGGTAGATACGCAGTATTTT
CASSPRQGGSVDTQYF
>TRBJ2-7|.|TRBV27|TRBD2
TGTGCCAGCAGTCCGGGGACTAGCGGGAGTGGCGCGCAGTACTTC
CASSPGTSGSGAQYF
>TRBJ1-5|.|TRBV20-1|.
TGCAGTGCTAGAGATTCGGTGGGGACAAGCAATCAGCCCCAGCATTTT
CSARDSVGTSNQPQHF
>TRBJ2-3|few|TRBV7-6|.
TGTGCCAGCAGCTCCCGAGCCGAGGGTAGGATGACAGATACGCAGTATTTT
CASSSRAEGRMTDTQYF
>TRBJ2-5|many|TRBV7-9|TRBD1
TGTGCCAGCAGCTCCAAGGGGGCAGATCAAGAGACCCAGTACTTC
CASSSKGADQETQYF
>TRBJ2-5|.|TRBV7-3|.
TGTGCCAGCAGCTTAAATGCAGGGACTCAAGAGACCCAGTACTTC
CASSLNAGTQETQYF
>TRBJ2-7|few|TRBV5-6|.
TGTGCCAGCAGCTTGTTTGCAGGCGGGGCCGAGCAGTACTTC
CASSLFAGGAEQYF
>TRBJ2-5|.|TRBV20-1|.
TGCAGTGCTCCCCCCCCTAGGATAAGCGGGACCCAGTACTTC
CSAPPPRISGTQYF
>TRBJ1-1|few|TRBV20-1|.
TGCAGTGCTAGGTTTAGTATGAACACTGAAGCTTTCTTT
CSARFSMNTEAFF
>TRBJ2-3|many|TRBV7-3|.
TGTGCCAGCAGCTTACAGGCAGGGAGGTTGGCAGATACGCAGTATTTT
CASSLQAGRLADTQYF
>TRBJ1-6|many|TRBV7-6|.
TGTGCCAGCAGCGGGGGGACGGGTTCACCCCTCCACTTT
CASSGGTGSPLHF
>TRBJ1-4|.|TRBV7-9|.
TGTGCCAGCAGCTTAGCCAGGGACAATAATGAAAAACTGTTTTTT
CASSLARDNNEKLFF
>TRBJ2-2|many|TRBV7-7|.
TGTGCCAGCAGCTTGGTCACCGGGGAGCTGTTTTTT
CASSLVTGELFF
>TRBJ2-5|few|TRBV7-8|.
TGTGCCAGCAGCTCATCCGGATGGAGGGAGACCCAGTACTTC
CASSSSGWRETQYF
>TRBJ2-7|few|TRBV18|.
TGTGCCAGCTCACCCCGGTTTGGCGAGCAGTACTTC
CASSPRFGEQYF
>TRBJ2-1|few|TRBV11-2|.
TGTGCCAGCAGCTCTGGGGAAAGGGCAGGGGGGCGCAATGAGCAGTTCTTC
CASSSGERAGGRNEQFF
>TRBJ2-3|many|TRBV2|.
TGTGCCAGCAGTGAAGCGCAGGGGGGTTCGGATACGCAGTATTTT
CASSEAQGGSDTQYF
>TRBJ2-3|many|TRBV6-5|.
TGTGCCAGCAGGCGCCTGGGCGGGAACACAGATACGCAGTATTTT
CASRRLGGNTDTQYF
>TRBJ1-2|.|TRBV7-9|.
TGTGCCAGCAGCTTATCCGCCAGCCCTGCCTATGGCTACACCTTC
CASSLSASPAYGYTF
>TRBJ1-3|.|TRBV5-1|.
TGCGCCAGCAGCTTGGAGATCGGAGTCGGTAACTCTGGAAACACCATATATTTT
CASSLEIGVGNSGNTIYF
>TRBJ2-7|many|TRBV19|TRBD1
TGTGCCAGTAGTATAAAGGAGACAGGGCCTACCTACGAGCAGTACTTC
CASSIKETGPTYEQYF
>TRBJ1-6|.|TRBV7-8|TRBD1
TGTGCCAGCAGCTTCACAGGGGGTCGGAATTCACCCCTCCACTTT
CASSFTGGRNSPLHF
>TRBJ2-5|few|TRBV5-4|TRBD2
TGTGCCAGCAGCGAAGGACTAGCGGGGGTTCAAGAGACCCAGTACTTC
CASSEGLAGVQETQYF
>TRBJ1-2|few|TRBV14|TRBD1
TGTGCCAGCAGTCAACAGGGGAGAGGCTACACCTTC
CASSQQGRGYTF
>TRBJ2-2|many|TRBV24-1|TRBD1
TGTGCCACCGCCAAGACCCCAGGGGGCTGGGGCACCGGGGAGCTGTTTTTT
CATAKTPGGWGTGELFF
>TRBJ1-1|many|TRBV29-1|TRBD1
TGCAGCGTTGTGGGACAGGCGGTTTTCTTT
CSVVGQAVFF
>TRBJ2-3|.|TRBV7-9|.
TGTGCCAGCAGCGATCGTCTCCCTAGCACAGATACGCAGTATTTT
CASSDRLPSTDTQYF
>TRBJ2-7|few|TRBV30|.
TGTGCCTGGATTGGCAGGGAGTCCGAGCAGTACTTC
CAWIGRESEQYF
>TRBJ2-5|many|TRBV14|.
TGTGCCAGCAGCCGAAGGTTGCGGATCGGGGAGACCCAGTACTTC
CASSRRLRIGETQYF
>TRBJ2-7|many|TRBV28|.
TGTGCCAGCAGCGCCCCGGGACAAGGGGGCTACGAGCAGTACTTC
CASSAPGQGGYEQYF
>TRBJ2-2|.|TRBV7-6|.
TGTGCCAGCAGACTTTCAGGGACCGGGGAGCTGTTTTTT
CASRLSGTGELFF
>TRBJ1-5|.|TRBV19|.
TGTGCCAGTAGTATAAGGGGACATAATCAGCCCCAGCATTTT
CASSIRGHNQPQHF
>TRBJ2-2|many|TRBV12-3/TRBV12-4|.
TGTGCCAGCAGTTTTGGGGTAAACACCGGGGAGCTGTTTTTT
CASSFGVNTGELFF
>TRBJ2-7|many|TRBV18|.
TGTGCCAGCTCACCGAACGCTGCCTCCTACGAGCAGTACTTC
CASSPNAASYEQYF
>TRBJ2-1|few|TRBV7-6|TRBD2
TGTGCCAGCAGCTTAGAGGAGCGGGGGACCAGCTCCTACAATGAGCAGTTCTTC
CASSLEERGTSSYNEQFF
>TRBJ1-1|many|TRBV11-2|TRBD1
TGTGCCAGCAGCTTAGATATTTTAGGGACAGGGCTTCATCCTAACACTGAAGCTTTCTTT
CASSLDILGTGLHPNTEAFF
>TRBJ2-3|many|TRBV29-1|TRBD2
TGCACCTGGCGGGGGAGCACAGATACGCAGTATTTT
CTWRGSTDTQYF
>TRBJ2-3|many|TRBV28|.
TGTGCCAGCAGTCGCTCTTGGAGCACAGATACGCAGTATTTT
CASSRSWSTDTQYF